This T cell receptor (beta chain) was profiled in a study of blood T cell repertoires in COVID-19. Source study methods: Quantification of nucleated cells was approximated via reference gene primer amplification. The protocol was immunoSEQ multiplex PCR, while the TCRdb copy is restricted to in-frame clones and leaves out a portion. Clonal size and the V and J genes are those of that table, whereas D and trimming came from the DNA. The data hold approximately 50,000 clones, with about 81% observed a single time. Germline CDR1 and CDR2: ENHRY and SYGVKD. The ends lost 8 bases at V and 3 bases at J; junction bases unmatched: 8. The CDR3 length is 14 residues. Seattle's enrolled individuals joined amid active infection and were then monitored longitudinally.

The sequenced sample consisted of peripheral blood. This clonotype originated in a man in his fifties or sixties with COVID-19, enrolled during active disease. V and J are TRBV10-3 and TRBJ2-7, with 9 bases lining up with TRBD1. CDR3: CAIALGQGVYEQYF. For the CDR3, the DNA is TGTGCCATCGCTCTGGGACAGGGAGTCTACGAGCAGTACTTC.